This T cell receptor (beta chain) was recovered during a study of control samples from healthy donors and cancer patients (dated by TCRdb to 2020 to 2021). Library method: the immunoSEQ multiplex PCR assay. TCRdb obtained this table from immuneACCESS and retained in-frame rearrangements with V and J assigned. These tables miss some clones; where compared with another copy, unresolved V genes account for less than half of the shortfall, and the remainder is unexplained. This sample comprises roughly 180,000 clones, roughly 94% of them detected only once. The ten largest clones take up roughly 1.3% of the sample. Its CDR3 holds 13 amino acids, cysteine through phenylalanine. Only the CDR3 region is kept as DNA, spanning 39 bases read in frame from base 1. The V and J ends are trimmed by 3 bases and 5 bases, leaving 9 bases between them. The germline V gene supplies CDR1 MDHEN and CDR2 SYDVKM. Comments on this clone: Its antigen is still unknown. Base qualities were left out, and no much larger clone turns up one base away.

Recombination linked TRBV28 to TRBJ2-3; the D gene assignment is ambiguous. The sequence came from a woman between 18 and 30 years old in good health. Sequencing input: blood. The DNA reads TGTGCCAGCAGTTTTTGGTTAAGAGATACGCAGTATTTT. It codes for CASSFWLRDTQYF.